These 15 T cell receptor beta chains share one sample of origin, sequenced in a study of blood T cells in healthy people across ages. It was with a sample-barcoded 5' primer and a J-beta primer mix that a second PCR of roughly 7 to 11 cycles was run. TCRdb recomputed calls from the 5' RACE reads with MiXCR, one row per CDR3 protein. The sample holds some 1.8 million distinct CDR3 sequences, 30% to 40% seen once. The sequencing sample was made of blood. The receptors stem from a human donor in good health.

This clonotype was observed a handful of times. V gene TRBV5-1 combines with J gene TRBJ2-3; maybe TRBD1 (6 bases). The CDR3 length is 14 residues. CDR1 SGHRS and CDR2 YFSETQ come from the germline V gene. The V end lost 4 bases, the J end lost 2 bases, and 11 bases lay between the germline ends. The CDR3 nucleotides are TGCGCCAGCAGCATCGGACAGACCACAGATACGCAGTATTTT. Translating gives CASSIGQTTDTQYF.

This clonotype was recorded a few times. The chain employs TRBV15 and TRBJ2-3; D uncertain. In germline, CDR1 is LNHNV, CDR2 YYDKDF (reference sequence). The CDR3 totals 13 residues. V lost 0 bases, J lost 4 bases, and 5 bases lay in between. The chain's CDR3 is CATSRDVADTQYF. The CDR3 DNA reads as TGTGCCACCAGCAGAGATGTGGCAGATACGCAGTATTTT.

The chain combines TRBV24-1 with TRBJ1-2; D gene uncertain. The CDR3 runs 12 residues. Trimming took off 4 bases at V and 6 bases at J, with 8 bases between the two ends. Germline V gene data show CDR1 as KGHDR and CDR2 as SFDVKD. The CDR3 protein is CATSDPPNGYTF. CDR3 DNA sequence: TGTGCCACCAGTGACCCCCCGAATGGCTACACCTTC.

This clonotype was picked up a small number of times. The J gene is TRBJ1-2, the V gene TRBV20-1; possible D gene TRBD1, 6 bases. V was clipped by 3 bases and J by 2 bases, with 10 bases between them. Germline assignment: CDR1 DFQATT and CDR2 SNEGSKA (reference sequence). The CDR3 length is 13 residues. CDR3 in DNA: TGCAGTGCTAGCGACAGGTTAAACTATGGCTACACCTTC. It translates to CSASDRLNYGYTF.

There are a few counts of this clonotype. This chain joins TRBV6-5 and TRBJ2-3; D call uncertain. Trimming pared 5 bases from V and 0 bases from J, leaving 9 bases between. In germline, CDR1 is MNHEY, CDR2 SVGAGI. This CDR3 region has 14 residues. The CDR3 region has the DNA TGTGCCAGCAGTAAGACGTATAGCACAGATACGCAGTATTTT. Residues: CASSKTYSTDTQYF.

The chain links TRBV5-1 to TRBJ2-7; TRBD1 might be the D (6 bases). The V gene lost 4 bases and the J gene lost 3 bases, with 17 bases spanning the gap. From germline, CDR1 is SGHRS and CDR2 YFSETQ. The CDR3 totals 15 residues. The CDR3 protein is CASSPETGTHYEQYF. CDR3 nucleotides: TGCGCCAGCAGCCCCGAGACAGGTACCCACTACGAGCAGTACTTC. Variable domain in full (rest from reference TRBV5-1 and TRBJ2-7): KAGVTQTPRYLIKTRGQQVTLSCSPISGHRSVSWYQQTPGQGLQFLFEYFSETQRNKGNFPGRFSGRQFSNSRSEMNVSTLELGDSALYLCASSPETGTHYEQYFGPGTRLTVT.

This clonotype showed up just a few times. This chain links TRBV4-3 with TRBJ1-6; tentative D call: TRBD1 (6 bases). The CDR3 is 14 amino acids. Germline-derived CDR1 and CDR2 are LGHNA and YSLEER. Trimming left V 2 bases short and J 6 bases short, with 8 bases between. In DNA form, the CDR3 reads TGCGCCAGCAGCCAATCACAGGGTAATTCACCCCTCCACTTT. Encoded protein: CASSQSQGNSPLHF.

V usage is TRBV20-1 and J usage is TRBJ2-5; TRBD2 might be the D (5 bases). V lost 7 bases and J 9 bases, leaving 24 bases between the germline ends. This CDR3 comprises 14 residues. Germline assignment: CDR1 DFQATT and CDR2 SNEGSKA (reference sequence). The CDR3 loop reads CSGGKLDLNLPQYF. CDR3 sequence (DNA): TGCAGTGGGGGTAAACTAGACCTTAACCTACCCCAGTACTTC.

The V and J genes are TRBV6-2 or TRBV6-3 and TRBJ2-1; 8 bases line up with TRBD1. V lost 0 bases to trimming and J lost 6 bases; unmatched junction nucleotides: 4. The CDR3 loop spans 15 amino acids. Germline V CDR1 and CDR2: MNHEY, SVGEGT. CDR3 sequence (DNA): TGTGCCAGCAGTTACTCCGCAGGGGGCCGCAATGAGCAGTTCTTC. Encoded protein: CASSYSAGGRNEQFF.

The CDR3: CASTGGTAYTEAFF. The CDR3 bases are TGTGCCAGCACAGGGGGGACTGCGTACACTGAAGCTTTCTTT. The rearrangement links TRBV25-1 to TRBJ1-1; 7 bases are shared with TRBD1. The junction had 8 bases not matched to a gene; V was cut back by 7 bases and J by 3 bases. The CDR3 is made up of 14 amino acids. Germline loops: CDR1 MGHDK, CDR2 SYGVNS.

This clonotype was picked up a small number of times. The chain carries TRBV7-2 and TRBJ1-2, with 7 bases fitting TRBD1. CDR1 and CDR2 from the germline V gene are SGHTA and FQGNSA. Trimming at V came to 10 bases and at J to 4 bases, leaving 9 bases not matched to a gene. The CDR3 contains 13 residues. The CDR3 sequence is CATSLGGGYGYTF. Written as DNA, the CDR3 is TGTGCCACCTCCTTAGGGGGCGGCTATGGCTACACCTTC.

The V gene is TRBV7-9, the J gene TRBJ2-7; D gene unclear. This CDR3 comprises 14 residues. V was clipped by 4 bases and J by 4 bases, with 14 bases between them. CDR1 is SEHNR, CDR2 FQNEAQ, per germline (reference sequence). In DNA, the CDR3 is TGTGCCAGCAGCTATCCCAGTCTGGGGTACGAGCAGTACTTC. This codes for CASSYPSLGYEQYF.

This clonotype was counted a few times. This chain links TRBV6-5 with TRBJ1-2; D is undetermined. Between the trimmed V and J ends, which lost 6 bases and 4 bases, there was a span of 18 bases. Germline CDR1 MNHEY, CDR2 SVGAGI. CDR3 size: 15 residues. This CDR3 reads CASRSSITPFYGYTF. For the CDR3, the DNA is TGTGCCAGCAGATCATCAATTACACCCTTCTATGGCTACACCTTC.

The chain carries TRBV19 and TRBJ2-6; D call uncertain. The germline gives CDR1 LNHDA, CDR2 SQIVND (reference sequence). The CDR3 covers 16 residues. Between the trimmed V and J ends, which lost 5 bases and 0 bases, there was a span of 11 bases. CDR3 residues: CASSPYLGSGANVLTF. CDR3 DNA sequence: TGTGCCAGTAGTCCCTACCTCGGCTCTGGGGCCAACGTCCTGACTTTC.

The rearrangement joins TRBV28 to TRBJ2-7, with 10 positions matching TRBD1. This CDR3 region has 16 residues. The V gene's germline CDR1 is MDHEN and CDR2 SYDVKM. The trim removed 4 bases at V and 5 bases at J, leaving 11 bases unmatched. CDR3 in DNA: TGTGCCAGCAGTTCACATAACCGGGACAGGGGCCACGAGCAGTACTTC. Its protein is CASSSHNRDRGHEQYF.